The sequence of this T cell receptor (beta chain) was determined in a study of blood T cells in healthy people across ages. Germline CDR1 SGHTA, CDR2 FQGNSA. The CDR3 runs to 12 residues. It was with a sample-barcoded 5' primer and a J-beta primer mix that a second PCR of about 6 to 12 cycles was run. Every cDNA was tagged by a template-switch adaptor with 12 random nucleotides. Each CDR3 protein is one row after TCRdb ran MiXCR on the 5' RACE reads. The top ten clones hold 4% of a sample with roughly 1.5 million distinct CDR3 sequences, approximately 43% of them seen once. This clonotype came up once. Total RNA was isolated from each sample in quantities of at least 6 micrograms.

This receptor was obtained from a woman aged 18-30 years in good health. Sample: blood. The genes are TRBV7-2 and TRBJ2-1; tentative D call: TRBD2 (6 bases). Gene TRBJ2-7 matches the end of the DNA better, so the J call may be wrong. The CDR3 bases are TGTGCCAGCCGTGGGGCGGGGTACGAGCAGTACTTC. Its translation is CASRGAGYEQYF.